What follows describes a single T cell receptor beta chain. The data stem from a study of siplizumab effects on memory and regulatory T cells. Profiling relied on immunoSEQ multiplex PCR, and the TCRdb table lists in-frame clones only, not all of them. The table has 75,000 to 100,000 clones, just under 95% seen once; the top ten hold 1% to 1.5%. The clonotype comes from a human donor in good health. Input material: non-Treg CD4+ T cells sorted from blood.

This CDR3 reads CASCVAGVTGELFF. In DNA form, the CDR3 reads TGTGCCAGCTGCGTAGCGGGAGTCACCGGGGAGCTGTTTTTT. The V call is TRBV11-1, the J call TRBJ2-2; TRBD2 aligns across 9 bases. V dropped 8 bases and J dropped 4; count of bases not matched to a gene: 5. The CDR3 is 14 residues long. Germline V gene lookup returns CDR1 SGHAT and CDR2 FQDESV (reference sequence).